Below are 19 T cell receptor beta chains sequenced from a single sample in a study of metastatic and nonmetastatic thyroid tumors. TCRdb re-clonotyped the PCR reads through MiXCR. The sample yields tens of thousands of clones, roughly a sixth seen once. Thyroid surgery was performed in patients who had received no treatment beforehand. The sequenced sample consisted of blood. The source is a male donor with papillary thyroid cancer or a benign thyroid nodule (not recorded which). Some clones in this sample may be carry-over from other donors' samples.

This clone was recorded at least ten times. The chain is built from TRBV5-6 and TRBJ2-5; D gene uncertain. This CDR3 comprises 14 residues. Trimming removed 1 base from V and 2 bases from J, with 9 bases in between. Germline loops: CDR1 SGHDT, CDR2 YYEEEE. This CDR3 reads CASSLFPDQETQYF. In DNA, the CDR3 is TGTGCCAGCAGCTTGTTTCCAGATCAAGAGACCCAGTACTTC.

This clone has a count of ten or more. The sample carries other DNA sequences with the same CDR3. This chain joins TRBV27 and TRBJ2-3; 13 positions match TRBD2. The CDR3 covers 16 residues. Losses at the gene ends were 3 bases for V and 2 bases for J; bases not matched to a gene: 2. Germline V gene data show CDR1 as MNHEY and CDR2 as SMNVEV (reference sequence). For the CDR3, the DNA is TGTGCCAGCAGTTTTGGACTAGCGGGGGACACAGATACGCAGTATTTT. This encodes CASSFGLAGDTDTQYF.

This clone showed up just a few times. The V gene is TRBV12-3 or TRBV12-4, the J gene TRBJ1-5; TRBD1 matches 8 bases. The trim removed 6 bases at V and 2 bases at J, leaving 6 bases unmatched. The CDR3 sequence is 15 residues long. CDR3 amino acids: CASRISGQGNQPQHF. DNA for the CDR3: TGTGCCAGCAGAATTTCGGGACAGGGCAATCAGCCCCAGCATTTT.

With regard to this clone: A much larger clone differs from this one at a single base, so this may be a read error. The V gene is TRBV5-1, the J gene TRBJ2-1; 10 nucleotides agree with TRBD1. This CDR3 region has 15 residues. V shed 7 bases and J 5 bases; nucleotides not matched to a gene: 9. Germline-derived CDR1 and CDR2 are SGHRS and YFSETQ. The CDR3 spells CASRIGTGAHNEQFF. The CDR3 nucleotides read TGCGCCAGCCGAATAGGGACAGGGGCACACAATGAGCAGTTCTTC.

This clone was counted between two and nine times. Sequence at one end of the junction differs from germline and may be a read error. This rearrangement joins TRBV19 to TRBJ2-7; no definite D call. Germline V gives CDR1 LNHDA, CDR2 SQIVND (reference sequence). This CDR3 contains 13 residues. The CDR3 sequence is CSSSDTIVYEQYF. The CDR3 DNA is TGTTCCAGTAGTGATACCATCGTCTACGAGCAGTACTTC.

This clone came up many times. The rearrangement joins TRBV2 to TRBJ1-1; possible D gene TRBD1, 5 bases. Trimming shortened V by 6 bases and J by 0 bases, and 11 bases separated the two germline ends. Germline V gives CDR1 SNHLY, CDR2 FYNNEI. The CDR3 runs 14 residues. The CDR3 sequence is CASRDRQMNTEAFF. The DNA for the CDR3 is TGTGCCAGCAGAGACAGACAGATGAACACTGAAGCTTTCTTT.

The table lists this clone with many counts. This chain uses TRBV24-1 with TRBJ2-3, with 8 bases that match TRBD1. Per the germline V gene, CDR1 is KGHDR and CDR2 is SFDVKD. The J segment lost 13 bases and the V segment lost 3 bases, leaving 8 bases of the junction unmatched. The CDR3 is 13 amino acids. Here the CDR3 reads CATSDPGTGSEYF. CDR3 nucleotide sequence: TGTGCCACCAGTGATCCCGGGACAGGCTCAGAGTATTTT.

This clone was observed at least ten times. V usage is TRBV5-1 and J usage is TRBJ2-3; 13 nucleotides match TRBD2. V shed 4 bases and J 5 bases; nucleotides not matched to a gene: 10. Germline V gene lookup returns CDR1 SGHRS and CDR2 YFSETQ. The CDR3 loop spans 17 amino acids. CDR3 DNA: TGCGCCAGCAGCCAATACGGACTAGCGGGGGAGGGAGATACGCAGTATTTT. It is translated as CASSQYGLAGEGDTQYF.

This clone was seen repeatedly, ten times or more. The chain couples TRBV7-8 to TRBJ1-2; 7 bases fit TRBD1. The CDR3 has 15 amino acids. From germline, CDR1 is SGHVS and CDR2 FQNEAQ. J gave up 0 bases and V 4 bases, and 5 bases lay outside the gene matches. Here the CDR3 reads CASSYTGTANYGYTF. For the CDR3, the DNA is TGTGCCAGCAGCTATACCGGGACAGCTAACTATGGCTACACCTTC.

This clone has more than one count but fewer than ten. The rearrangement uses TRBV6-5 and TRBJ1-6; D perhaps matches TRBD1 (5 bases). The CDR3 is 17 residues long. The germline V and J ends were trimmed by 2 bases and 5 bases, with 16 bases remaining between them. Germline values: CDR1 MNHEY, CDR2 SVGAGI. The CDR3 sequence: CASSYATGTGHNSPLHF. The CDR3 coding sequence is TGTGCCAGCAGTTACGCAACCGGGACGGGCCATAATTCACCCCTCCACTTT.

This clone was seen more than once but under ten times. The chain recombines TRBV28 with TRBJ2-7; D gene ambiguous. Germline CDR1 reads MDHEN; CDR2 reads SYDVKM. The CDR3 has 14 amino acids. Trimming took off 7 bases at V and 0 bases at J, with 13 bases between the two ends. CDR3 residues: CASIPIVISYEQYF. The CDR3 DNA sequence: TGTGCCAGCATCCCCATTGTGATCTCCTACGAGCAGTACTTC.

The CDR3, as DNA: TGTGCCAGCAGTGACCCAACTAGCGGGAGAGCCTACGAGCAGTACTTC. Its protein product is CASSDPTSGRAYEQYF. The rearrangement links TRBV6-2 or TRBV6-3 to TRBJ2-7; TRBD2 matches at 11 bases. CDR1 is MNHEY, CDR2 SVGEGT, per germline. The CDR3 runs 16 residues. Losses at the gene ends were 5 bases for V and 2 bases for J; bases not matched to a gene: 8.

Ten or more counts support this clone. The rearrangement uses TRBV18 and TRBJ1-1; perhaps TRBD1 as D (5 bases). Germline-derived CDR1 and CDR2 are KGHSH and LQKENI. The CDR3 spans 11 residues. V was clipped by 5 bases and J by 5 bases, with 6 bases between them. CDR3 DNA sequence: TGTGCCAGCTCAGGGACGACTGAAGCTTTCTTT. It specifies CASSGTTEAFF. The full variable domain, its missing parts supplied by reference TRBV18 and TRBJ1-1, is NAGVMQNPRHLVRRRGQEARLRCSPMKGHSHVYWYRQLPEEGLKFMVYLQKENIIDESGMPKERFSAEFPKEGPSILRIQQVVRGDSAAYFCASSGTTEAFFGQGTRLTVV.

A remark on this clone: The junction departs from the called germline gene at one end, perhaps through a read error. This sequence joins TRBV28 and TRBJ1-5; the match to TRBD1 covers 7 bases. CDR1 and CDR2 from the germline V gene are MDHEN and SYDVKM. This CDR3 comprises 15 residues. The CDR3 region has the DNA TGTGACAGCAGAAGACAGGGACTCTGGGATCAGACCCAGCATTTT. Protein sequence: CDSRRQGLWDQTQHF.

Ten or more counts support this clone. The chain carries TRBV18 and TRBJ2-2, with TRBD1 matching over 10 bases. The CDR3 is 16 amino acids. Germline V gene data show CDR1 as KGHSH and CDR2 as LQKENI. After removal of 5 bases from V and 7 bases from J, the junction contained 10 bases not matched to a gene. The CDR3 DNA reads as TGTGCCAGCTCAACCTCGGGACAGGGGTTCGACGGGGAGCTGTTTTTT. As protein: CASSTSGQGFDGELFF.

This clone was observed many times. J is TRBJ2-7 and V is TRBV5-6; D remains unclear. The germline V and J ends were trimmed by 4 bases and 3 bases, with 17 bases remaining between them. The germline V gene has CDR1 SGHDT and CDR2 YYEEEE. CDR3 length: 15 residues. In DNA form, the CDR3 reads TGTGCCAGCAGCCCCGAACCTGGGCAGATCTACGAGCAGTACTTC. Translating gives CASSPEPGQIYEQYF.

Many counts were recorded for this clone. This sequence joins TRBV18 and TRBJ1-1; 7 nucleotides align to TRBD1. CDR3 length: 14 amino acids. V lost 5 bases and J lost 3; bases outside the gene matches: 6. Germline CDR1 is KGHSH and CDR2 is LQKENI. The CDR3 nucleotides read TGTGCCAGCTCATTGACAGGGTCGGACACTGAAGCTTTCTTT. Translated: CASSLTGSDTEAFF.

This clone showed up just a few times. Germline is not matched at one junction end, which may reflect a read error. The rearrangement uses TRBV15 and TRBJ1-5, with TRBD1 as a possible D gene (5 bases). This CDR3 is built from 16 residues. CDR1 and CDR2 from the germline V gene are LNHNV and YYDKDF (reference sequence). The CDR3: CATIRDLWDSNQPHHF. The CDR3 DNA sequence: TGTGCCACCATCAGAGATCTATGGGACTCCAATCAGCCCCATCATTTT.

This clone appeared a few times. The chain carries TRBV2 and TRBJ1-3; 8 positions match TRBD1. CDR3 size: 15 residues. Trimming at V came to 6 bases and at J to 4 bases, leaving 8 bases not matched to a gene. Germline values: CDR1 SNHLY, CDR2 FYNNEI. The CDR3 is CASRSWTGMGNTIYF. The CDR3 bases are TGTGCCAGCAGGTCCTGGACAGGGATGGGAAACACCATATATTTT.